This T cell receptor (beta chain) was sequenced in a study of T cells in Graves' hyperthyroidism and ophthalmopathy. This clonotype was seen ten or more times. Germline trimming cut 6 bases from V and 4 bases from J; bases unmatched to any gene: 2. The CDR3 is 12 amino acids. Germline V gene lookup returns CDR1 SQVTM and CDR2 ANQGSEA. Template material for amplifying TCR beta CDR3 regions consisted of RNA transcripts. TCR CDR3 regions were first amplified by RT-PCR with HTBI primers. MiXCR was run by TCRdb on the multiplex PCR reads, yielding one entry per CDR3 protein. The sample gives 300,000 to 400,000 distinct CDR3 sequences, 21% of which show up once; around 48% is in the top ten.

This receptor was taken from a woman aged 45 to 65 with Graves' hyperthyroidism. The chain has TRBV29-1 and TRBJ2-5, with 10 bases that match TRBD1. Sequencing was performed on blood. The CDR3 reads CSVGQGIETQYF. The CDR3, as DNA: TGCAGCGTGGGACAGGGGATAGAGACCCAGTACTTC.